This T cell receptor (beta chain) originates from a study of blood T cell repertoires in COVID-19. Overall study context: Collection of acute and convalescent COVID-19 samples took place in the United States, Italy and Spain. T cells, B-cell-depleted T cells, or PBMCs provided the cDNA or gDNA that served as material.

Original processing notes: Estimates of nucleated cell counts were drawn from the amplification of reference gene primers. The repertoire was sequenced with immunoSEQ multiplex PCR; TCRdb's copy has only in-frame clones and lacks some. The DNA was the basis for D and trimming; V, J and clone size are from that table. The sample shows just under 150,000 clones, about nine tenths of them seen only once. The trim removed 4 bases at V and 1 base at J, leaving 4 bases unmatched. The CDR3 runs to 15 residues. Germline-derived CDR1 and CDR2 are SGHRS and YFSETQ. The sample taken for sequencing was peripheral blood. This chain connects TRBV5-1 to TRBJ1-1; TRBD1 matches 10 bases. This receptor was taken from a woman between 45 and 60 years old with acute or convalescent COVID-19. This CDR3 is CASSVGQGGNTEAFF. The CDR3 coding sequence is TGCGCCAGCAGCGTTGGACAGGGGGGGAACACTGAAGCTTTCTTT.